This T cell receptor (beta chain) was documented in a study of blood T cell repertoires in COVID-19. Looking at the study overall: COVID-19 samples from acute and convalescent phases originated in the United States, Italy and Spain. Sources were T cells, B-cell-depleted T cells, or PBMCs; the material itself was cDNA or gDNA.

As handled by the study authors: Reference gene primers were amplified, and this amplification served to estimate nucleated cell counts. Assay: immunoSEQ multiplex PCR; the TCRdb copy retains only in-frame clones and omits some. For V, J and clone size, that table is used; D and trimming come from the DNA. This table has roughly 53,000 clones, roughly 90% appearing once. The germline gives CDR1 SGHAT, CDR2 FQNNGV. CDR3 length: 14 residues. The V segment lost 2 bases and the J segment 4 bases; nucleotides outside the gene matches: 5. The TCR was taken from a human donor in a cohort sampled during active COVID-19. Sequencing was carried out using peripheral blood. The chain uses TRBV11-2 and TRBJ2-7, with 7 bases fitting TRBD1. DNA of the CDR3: TGTGCCAGCAGCTTATGGGACAGATCTTACGAGCAGTACTTC. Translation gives CASSLWDRSYEQYF.